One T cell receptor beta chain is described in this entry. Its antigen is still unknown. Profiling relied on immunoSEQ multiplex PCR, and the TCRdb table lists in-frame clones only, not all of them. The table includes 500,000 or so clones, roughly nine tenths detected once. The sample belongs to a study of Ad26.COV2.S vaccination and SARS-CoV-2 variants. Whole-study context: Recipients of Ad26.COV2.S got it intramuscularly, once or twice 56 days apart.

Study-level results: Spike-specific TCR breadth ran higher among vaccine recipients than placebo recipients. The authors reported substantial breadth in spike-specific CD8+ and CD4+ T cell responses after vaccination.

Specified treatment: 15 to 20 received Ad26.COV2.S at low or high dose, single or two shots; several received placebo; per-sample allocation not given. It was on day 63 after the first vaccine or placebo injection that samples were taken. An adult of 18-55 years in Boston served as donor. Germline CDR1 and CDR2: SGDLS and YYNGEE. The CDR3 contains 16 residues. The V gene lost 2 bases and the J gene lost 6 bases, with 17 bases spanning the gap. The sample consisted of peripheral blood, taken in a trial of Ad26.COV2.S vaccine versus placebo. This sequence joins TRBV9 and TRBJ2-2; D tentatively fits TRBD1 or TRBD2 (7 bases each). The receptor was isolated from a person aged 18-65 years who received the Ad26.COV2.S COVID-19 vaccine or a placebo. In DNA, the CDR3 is TGTGCCAGCAGCGTCAGGGGGGGGTTAGGCCCCGGGGAGCTGTTTTTT. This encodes CASSVRGGLGPGELFF.